This T cell receptor (beta chain) originates from a study of Ad26.COV2.S vaccination and SARS-CoV-2 variants. Whole-study findings and limits: Across vaccine and placebo recipients, the breadth of non-spike TCRs was similar. There was a possibility that the TCR breadth and depth analyses underestimated total T cell responses. Spike-specific TCR breadth was greater after Ad26.COV2.S than placebo. A substantial breadth of spike-specific CD8+ and CD4+ T cell responses after vaccination has been reported.

Details on this clone: Its target is not known.

CDR1 and CDR2 from the germline V gene are MNHEY and SVGAGI. The CDR3 has 14 amino acids. V was shortened by 2 bases and J by 1 base, with 8 bases between the two germline ends. Some clones are missing from TCRdb's copy, which holds only in-frame ones; the method was immunoSEQ multiplex PCR. The sample has some 190,000 clones; 87% are singletons. This TCR was recovered from a human donor who had recovered from COVID-19. This chain links TRBV6-5 with TRBJ2-5; the D gene is possibly TRBD1 (6 bases). The sample in question was peripheral blood, obtained after recovery from COVID-19. DNA for the CDR3: TGTGCCAGCAGTTACCGAGGGGGCCAAGAGACCCAGTACTTC. Residues: CASSYRGGQETQYF.